These 5 T cell receptor beta chains originate from one sample sequenced in a study of T cell repertoires in cytomegalovirus infection. These receptors are not linked to any known antigen. TCRdb reprocessed the reads via MiXCR and lists one record per CDR3 protein. The sample carries about 740,000 distinct CDR3 sequences, roughly 33% recorded once. This material consisted of cultured PBMCs, taken from culture after CMV antigen stimulation. The source is a human donor in good health (CMV status not recorded). Some clones in this sample may be carry-over from other donors' samples.

The V and J genes are TRBV6-2 or TRBV6-3 and TRBJ2-3; 7 bases map to TRBD2. The trim removed 7 bases at V and 5 bases at J, leaving 18 bases unmatched. Germline lookup yields CDR1 MNHEY and CDR2 SVGEGT. The CDR3 loop spans 17 amino acids. The CDR3 sequence: CASMAGGRTRREDTQYF. The CDR3 nucleotides read TGTGCCAGCATGGCCGGCGGGAGAACTAGAAGGGAAGATACGCAGTATTTT.

This clonotype was observed a few times. This rearrangement joins TRBV27 to TRBJ2-2; D ambiguous. Germline CDR1 and CDR2: MNHEY and SMNVEV (reference sequence). The V and J ends lost 8 bases and 6 bases respectively, with 13 bases between them. This CDR3 spans 13 amino acids. The CDR3 sequence: CASLFVGSGELFF. The CDR3 bases are TGTGCCAGCTTATTTGTCGGGTCCGGGGAGCTGTTTTTT.

This clonotype was seen a handful of times. The chain uses TRBV7-9 and TRBJ1-4; TRBD1 matches at 8 bases. CDR1 and CDR2 from the germline V gene are SEHNR and FQNEAQ (reference sequence). The V and J ends lost 8 bases and 4 bases, in that order; junction bases with no gene match: 6. CDR3 length equals 14 residues. The CDR3 loop reads CASEPGQDNEKLFF. The CDR3 coding sequence is TGTGCCAGCGAACCGGGACAGGATAATGAAAAACTGTTTTTT.

CDR3 in amino acids: CASIRRGVSYNEQFF. The CDR3 DNA reads TGTGCCAGCATAAGGAGGGGGGTCTCCTACAATGAGCAGTTCTTC. The chain couples TRBV12-3 or TRBV12-4 to TRBJ2-1; D may be TRBD1 or TRBD2 (6 bases each). This CDR3 contains 15 residues. Trimming removed 7 bases from V and 0 bases from J, with 13 bases in between.

This sequence joins TRBV7-2 and TRBJ2-5, with TRBD1 identical over 8 bases. The CDR3 covers 13 residues. Germline CDR1 and CDR2: SGHTA and FQGNSA. V shed 5 bases, J shed 4 bases, and the junction held 3 bases outside the gene matches. Here the CDR3 reads CASSRTGTETQYF. CDR3 nucleotide sequence: TGTGCCAGCAGCCGGACAGGGACAGAGACCCAGTACTTC.